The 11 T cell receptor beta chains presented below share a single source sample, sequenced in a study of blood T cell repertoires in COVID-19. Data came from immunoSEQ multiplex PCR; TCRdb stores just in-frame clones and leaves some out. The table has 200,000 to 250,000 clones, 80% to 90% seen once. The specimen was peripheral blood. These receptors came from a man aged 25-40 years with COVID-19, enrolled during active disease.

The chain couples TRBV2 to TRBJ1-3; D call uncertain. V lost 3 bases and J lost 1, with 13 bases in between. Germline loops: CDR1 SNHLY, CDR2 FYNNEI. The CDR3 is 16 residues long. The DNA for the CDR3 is TGTGCCAGCAGTGAGTCAATAGGGAGGTCTGGAAACACCATATATTTT. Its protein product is CASSESIGRSGNTIYF. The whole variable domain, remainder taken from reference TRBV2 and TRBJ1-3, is EPEVTQTPSHQVTQMGQEVILRCVPISNHLYFYWYRQILGQKVEFLVSFYNNEISEKSEIFDDQFSVERPDGSNFTLKIRSTKLEDSAMYFCASSESIGRSGNTIYFGEGSWLTVV.

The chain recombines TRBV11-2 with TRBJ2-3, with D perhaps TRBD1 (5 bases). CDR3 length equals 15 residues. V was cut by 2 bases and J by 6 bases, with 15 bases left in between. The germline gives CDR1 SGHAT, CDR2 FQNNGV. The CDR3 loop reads CASSLRKGPGDTQYF. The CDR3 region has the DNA TGTGCCAGCAGCTTAAGAAAGGGCCCAGGGGATACGCAGTATTTT.

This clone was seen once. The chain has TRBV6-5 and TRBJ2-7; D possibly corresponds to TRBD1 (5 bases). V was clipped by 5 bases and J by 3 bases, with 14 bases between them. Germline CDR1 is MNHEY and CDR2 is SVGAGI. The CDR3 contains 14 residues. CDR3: CASSRAGSYYEQYF. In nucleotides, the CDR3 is TGTGCCAGCAGTCGAGCAGGGTCGTACTACGAGCAGTACTTC.

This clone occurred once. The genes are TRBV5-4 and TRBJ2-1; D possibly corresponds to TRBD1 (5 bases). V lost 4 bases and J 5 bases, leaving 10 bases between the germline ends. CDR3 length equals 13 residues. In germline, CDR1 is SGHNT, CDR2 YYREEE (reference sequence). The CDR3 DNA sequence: TGTGCCAGCAGCCTTGACAGAGACAATGAGCAGTTCTTC. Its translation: CASSLDRDNEQFF. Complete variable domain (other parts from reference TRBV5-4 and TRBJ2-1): ETGVTQSPTHLIKTRGQQVTLRCSSQSGHNTVSWYQQALGQGPQFIFQYYREEENGRGNFPPRFSGLQFPNYSSELNVNALELDDSALYLCASSLDRDNEQFFGPGTRLTVL.

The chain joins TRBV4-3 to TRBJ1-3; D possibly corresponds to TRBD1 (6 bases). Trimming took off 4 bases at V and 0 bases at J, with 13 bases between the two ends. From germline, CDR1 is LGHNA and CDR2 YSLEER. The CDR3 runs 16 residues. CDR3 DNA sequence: TGCGCCAGCAGCCCCAGACAGGAGAGCTCTGGAAACACCATATATTTT. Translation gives CASSPRQESSGNTIYF.

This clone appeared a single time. CDR3 amino acids: CSAPAVGYTF. The CDR3 nucleotides are TGCAGTGCCCCAGCGGTAGGCTACACCTTC. The V and J genes are TRBV20-1 and TRBJ1-2; D remains unclear. Germline values: CDR1 DFQATT, CDR2 SNEGSKA (reference sequence). This CDR3 has 10 residues. The germline V and J ends were trimmed by 6 bases and 8 bases, with 10 bases remaining between them.

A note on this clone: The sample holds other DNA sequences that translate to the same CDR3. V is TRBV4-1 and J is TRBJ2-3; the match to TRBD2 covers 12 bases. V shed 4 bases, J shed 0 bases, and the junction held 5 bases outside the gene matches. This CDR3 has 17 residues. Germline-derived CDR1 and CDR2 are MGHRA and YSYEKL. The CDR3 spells CASSRGLAGGSTDTQYF. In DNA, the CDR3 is TGCGCCAGCAGCCGGGGGCTAGCGGGGGGGAGCACAGATACGCAGTATTTT.

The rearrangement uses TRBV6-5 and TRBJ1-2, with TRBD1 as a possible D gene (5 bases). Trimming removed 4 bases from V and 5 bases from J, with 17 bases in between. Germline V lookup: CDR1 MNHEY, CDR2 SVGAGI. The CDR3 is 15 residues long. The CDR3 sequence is CASSSGGAGSYGYTF. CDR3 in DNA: TGTGCCAGCAGTTCCGGAGGGGCAGGTTCGTATGGCTACACCTTC.

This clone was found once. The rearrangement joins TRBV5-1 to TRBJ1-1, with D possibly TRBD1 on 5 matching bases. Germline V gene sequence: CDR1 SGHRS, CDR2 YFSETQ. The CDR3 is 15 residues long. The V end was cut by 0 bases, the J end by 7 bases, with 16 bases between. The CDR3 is CASSLGWGEMGEAFF. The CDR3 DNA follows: TGCGCCAGCAGCTTGGGATGGGGGGAGATGGGTGAAGCTTTCTTT. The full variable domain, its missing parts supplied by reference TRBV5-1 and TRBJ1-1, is KAGVTQTPRYLIKTRGQQVTLSCSPISGHRSVSWYQQTPGQGLQFLFEYFSETQRNKGNFPGRFSGRQFSNSRSEMNVSTLELGDSALYLCASSLGWGEMGEAFFGQGTRLTVV.

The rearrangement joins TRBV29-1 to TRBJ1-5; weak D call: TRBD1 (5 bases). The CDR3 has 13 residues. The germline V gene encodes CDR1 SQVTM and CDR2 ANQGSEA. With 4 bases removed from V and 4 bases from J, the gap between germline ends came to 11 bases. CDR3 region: CSVVGGGNQPQHF. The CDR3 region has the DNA TGCAGCGTTGTGGGGGGAGGGAATCAGCCCCAGCATTTT.

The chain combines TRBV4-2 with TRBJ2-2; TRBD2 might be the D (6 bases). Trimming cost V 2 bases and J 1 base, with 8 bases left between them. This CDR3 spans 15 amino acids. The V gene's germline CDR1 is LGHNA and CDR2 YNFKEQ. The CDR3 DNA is TGTGCCAGCAGCCAATACGGGGGGAACACCGGGGAGCTGTTTTTT. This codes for CASSQYGGNTGELFF.